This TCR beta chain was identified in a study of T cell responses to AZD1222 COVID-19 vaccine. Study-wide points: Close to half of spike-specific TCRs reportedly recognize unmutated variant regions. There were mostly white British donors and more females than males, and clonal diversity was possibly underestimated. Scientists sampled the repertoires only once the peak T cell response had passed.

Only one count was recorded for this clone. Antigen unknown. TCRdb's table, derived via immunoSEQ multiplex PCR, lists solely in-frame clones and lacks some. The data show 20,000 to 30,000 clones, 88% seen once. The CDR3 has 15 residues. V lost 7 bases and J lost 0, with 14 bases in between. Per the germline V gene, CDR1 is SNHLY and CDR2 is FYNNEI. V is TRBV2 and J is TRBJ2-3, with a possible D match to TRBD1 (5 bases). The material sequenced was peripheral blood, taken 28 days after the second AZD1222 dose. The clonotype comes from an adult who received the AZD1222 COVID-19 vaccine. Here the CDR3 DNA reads TGTGCCAGCATAAGTCCTAGGGGAAGCACAGATACGCAGTATTTT. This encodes CASISPRGSTDTQYF.